A single sample gave rise to the 6 T cell receptor beta chains below, sequenced in a study of blood T cell repertoires in COVID-19. The protocol was immunoSEQ multiplex PCR, while the TCRdb copy is restricted to in-frame clones and leaves out a portion. The sample gives 200,000 to 250,000 clones, approximately 88% of which show up once; around 3.7% is in the top ten. Sequencing used PBMCs or T cells enriched from blood (not recorded which). These receptor sequences come from a woman aged 25 to 39 who had been exposed to COVID-19.

The rearrangement joins TRBV2 to TRBJ2-7, with D perhaps matching TRBD2 (5 bases). V was shortened by 4 bases and J by 3 bases, with 10 bases between the two germline ends. This CDR3 region has 13 residues. The germline V gene encodes CDR1 SNHLY and CDR2 FYNNEI. The CDR3 DNA sequence: TGTGCCAGCAGTGCTCGACGGGACTACGAGCAGTACTTC. Translated: CASSARRDYEQYF.

The chain couples TRBV24-1 to TRBJ1-5; TRBD1 matches at 11 bases. In germline, CDR1 is KGHDR, CDR2 SFDVKD. Losses at the gene ends were 5 bases for V and 6 bases for J; bases not matched to a gene: 5. This CDR3 is built from 15 residues. The CDR3 nucleotides read TGTGCCACCAGTGTAGGACAGGGGGCCGGTCAGCCCCAGCATTTT. Translation: CATSVGQGAGQPQHF.

V gene TRBV24-1 combines with J gene TRBJ2-1; TRBD2 might be the D (6 bases). Germline assignment: CDR1 KGHDR and CDR2 SFDVKD. The germline V and J ends were trimmed by 4 bases and 5 bases, with 8 bases remaining between them. This CDR3 is built from 13 residues. The CDR3: CATSDTGDNEQFF. The CDR3 coding sequence is TGTGCCACCAGTGACACGGGGGACAATGAGCAGTTCTTC.

The genes are TRBV6-4 and TRBJ2-3; a possible D gene is TRBD2 (5 bases). Trimming left V 10 bases short and J 2 bases short, with 16 bases between. The length of the CDR3 is 14 residues. Per the germline V gene, CDR1 is MRHNA and CDR2 is SNTAGT. This chain's CDR3 is CATAELANTDTQYF. CDR3 coding DNA: TGTGCCACCGCGGAATTAGCGAACACAGATACGCAGTATTTT.

This rearrangement joins TRBV10-1 to TRBJ2-3, with 9 bases fitting TRBD2. V was pared by 3 bases and J by 5 bases, with 18 bases of the junction left unmatched. The germline V gene has CDR1 WNHNN and CDR2 SYGVQD (reference sequence). This CDR3 is built from 19 residues. The CDR3 DNA sequence: TGCGCCAGCAGTGATGATTTCGGTGCGGGAGGGCCTCTACGAGATACGCAGTATTTT. This gives the protein CASSDDFGAGGPLRDTQYF.

The gene calls are TRBV11-2 and TRBJ1-6, with 7 bases aligning to TRBD1. V lost 4 bases, J lost 7 bases, and 7 bases stayed unmatched. This CDR3 comprises 15 residues. The germline V gene encodes CDR1 SGHAT and CDR2 FQNNGV. The DNA of the CDR3 is TGTGCCAGCAGCTCTCCGGGACAGCGAAATTCACCCCTCCACTTT. Its protein is CASSSPGQRNSPLHF.